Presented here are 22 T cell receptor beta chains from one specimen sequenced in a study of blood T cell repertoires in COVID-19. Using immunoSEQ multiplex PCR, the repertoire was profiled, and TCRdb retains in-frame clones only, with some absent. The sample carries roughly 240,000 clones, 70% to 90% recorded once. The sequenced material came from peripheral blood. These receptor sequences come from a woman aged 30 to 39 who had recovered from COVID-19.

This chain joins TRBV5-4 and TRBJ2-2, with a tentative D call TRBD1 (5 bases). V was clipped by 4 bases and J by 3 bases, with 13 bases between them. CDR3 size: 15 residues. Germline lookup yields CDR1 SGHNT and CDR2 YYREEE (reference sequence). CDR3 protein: CASSRGDRDTGELFF. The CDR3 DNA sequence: TGTGCCAGCAGCAGGGGTGATCGGGACACCGGGGAGCTGTTTTTT. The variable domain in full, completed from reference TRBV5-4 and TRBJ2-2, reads ETGVTQSPTHLIKTRGQQVTLRCSSQSGHNTVSWYQQALGQGPQFIFQYYREEENGRGNFPPRFSGLQFPNYSSELNVNALELDDSALYLCASSRGDRDTGELFFGEGSRLTVL.

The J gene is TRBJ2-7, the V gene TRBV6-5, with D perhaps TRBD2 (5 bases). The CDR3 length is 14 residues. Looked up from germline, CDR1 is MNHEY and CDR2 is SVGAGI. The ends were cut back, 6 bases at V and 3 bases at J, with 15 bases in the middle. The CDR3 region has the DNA TGTGCCAGCAGGGGAGATGTTCTTAGCTACGAGCAGTACTTC. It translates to CASRGDVLSYEQYF.

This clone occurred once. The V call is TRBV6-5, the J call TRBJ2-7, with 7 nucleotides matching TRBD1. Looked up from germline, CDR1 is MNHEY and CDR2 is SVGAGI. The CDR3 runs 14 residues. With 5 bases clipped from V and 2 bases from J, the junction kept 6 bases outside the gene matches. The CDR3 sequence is CASSTGDMAYEQYF. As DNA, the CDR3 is TGTGCCAGCAGTACAGGGGATATGGCCTACGAGCAGTACTTC.

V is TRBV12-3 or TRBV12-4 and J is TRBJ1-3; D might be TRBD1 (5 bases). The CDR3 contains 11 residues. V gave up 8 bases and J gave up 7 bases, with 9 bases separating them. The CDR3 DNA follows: TGTGCCAGCCGACAGATGAACACCATATATTTT. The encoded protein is CASRQMNTIYF.

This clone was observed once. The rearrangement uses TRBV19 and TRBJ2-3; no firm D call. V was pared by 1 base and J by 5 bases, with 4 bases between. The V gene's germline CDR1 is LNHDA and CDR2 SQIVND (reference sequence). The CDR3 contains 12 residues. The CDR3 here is CASSIAVDTQYF. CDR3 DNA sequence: TGTGCCAGTAGTATAGCGGTAGATACGCAGTATTTT.

Written as DNA, the CDR3 is TGTGCCAGCAGTTTAAGGCACAGGGGCCCCAGGGGCGAGCAGTACTTC. Protein: CASSLRHRGPRGEQYF. The chain combines TRBV28 with TRBJ2-7; TRBD1 aligns across 7 bases. The CDR3 is 16 residues long. The germline gives CDR1 MDHEN, CDR2 SYDVKM. J was trimmed by 6 bases and V by 2 bases; bases with no gene match: 13.

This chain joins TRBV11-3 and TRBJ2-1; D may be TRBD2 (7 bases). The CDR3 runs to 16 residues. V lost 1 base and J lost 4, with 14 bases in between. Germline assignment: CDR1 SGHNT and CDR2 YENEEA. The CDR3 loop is CASSLVGGGPYNEQFF. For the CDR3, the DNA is TGTGCCAGCAGCTTAGTGGGCGGGGGCCCTTACAATGAGCAGTTCTTC.

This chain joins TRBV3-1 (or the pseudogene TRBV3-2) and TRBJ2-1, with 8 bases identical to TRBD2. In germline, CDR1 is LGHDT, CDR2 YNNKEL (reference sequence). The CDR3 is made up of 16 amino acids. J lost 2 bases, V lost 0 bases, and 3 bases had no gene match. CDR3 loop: CASSQDTGGAYNEQFF. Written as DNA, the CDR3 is TGTGCCAGCAGCCAAGATACCGGGGGGGCCTACAATGAGCAGTTCTTC.

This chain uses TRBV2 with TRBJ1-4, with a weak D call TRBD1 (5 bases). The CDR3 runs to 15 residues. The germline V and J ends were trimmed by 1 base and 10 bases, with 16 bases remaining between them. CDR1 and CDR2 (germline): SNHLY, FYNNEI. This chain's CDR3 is CASSEGRTPNRKLFF. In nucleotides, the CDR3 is TGTGCCAGCAGTGAAGGTCGGACACCCAACCGAAAACTGTTTTTT.

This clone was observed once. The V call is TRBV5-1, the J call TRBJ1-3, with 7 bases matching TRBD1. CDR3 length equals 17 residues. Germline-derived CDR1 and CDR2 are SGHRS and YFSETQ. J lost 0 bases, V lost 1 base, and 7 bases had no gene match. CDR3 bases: TGCGCCAGCAGCTTGACGGGACAGAAAAGCTCTGGAAACACCATATATTTT. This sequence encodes CASSLTGQKSSGNTIYF. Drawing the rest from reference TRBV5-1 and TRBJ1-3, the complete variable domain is KAGVTQTPRYLIKTRGQQVTLSCSPISGHRSVSWYQQTPGQGLQFLFEYFSETQRNKGNFPGRFSGRQFSNSRSEMNVSTLELGDSALYLCASSLTGQKSSGNTIYFGEGSWLTVV.

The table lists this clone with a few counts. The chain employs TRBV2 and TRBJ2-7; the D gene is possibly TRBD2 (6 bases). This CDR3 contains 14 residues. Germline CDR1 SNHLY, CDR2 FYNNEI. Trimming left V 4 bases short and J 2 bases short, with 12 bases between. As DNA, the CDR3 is TGTGCCAGCAGTGTGGGACTGACTACCTACGAGCAGTACTTC. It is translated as CASSVGLTTYEQYF.

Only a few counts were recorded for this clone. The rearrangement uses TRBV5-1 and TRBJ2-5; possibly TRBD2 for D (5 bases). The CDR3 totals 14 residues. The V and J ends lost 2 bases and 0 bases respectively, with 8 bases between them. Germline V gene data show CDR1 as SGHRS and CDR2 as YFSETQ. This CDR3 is CASSFSGNQETQYF. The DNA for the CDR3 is TGCGCCAGCAGCTTTTCGGGGAACCAAGAGACCCAGTACTTC.

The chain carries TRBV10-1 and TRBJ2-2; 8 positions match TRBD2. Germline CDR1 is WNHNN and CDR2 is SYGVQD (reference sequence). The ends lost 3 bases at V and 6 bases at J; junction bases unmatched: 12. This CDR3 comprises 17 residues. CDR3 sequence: CASSDPLRAGESGELFF. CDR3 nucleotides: TGCGCCAGCAGTGACCCCCTTCGAGCGGGGGAGTCCGGGGAGCTGTTTTTT.

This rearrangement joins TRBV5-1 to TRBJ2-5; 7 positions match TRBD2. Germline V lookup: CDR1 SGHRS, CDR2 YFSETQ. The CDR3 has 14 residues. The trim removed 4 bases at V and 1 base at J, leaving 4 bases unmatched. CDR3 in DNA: TGCGCCAGCAGCCGCAGGACTAGCCAAGAGACCCAGTACTTC. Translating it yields CASSRRTSQETQYF. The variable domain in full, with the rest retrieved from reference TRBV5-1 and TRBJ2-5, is KAGVTQTPRYLIKTRGQQVTLSCSPISGHRSVSWYQQTPGQGLQFLFEYFSETQRNKGNFPGRFSGRQFSNSRSEMNVSTLELGDSALYLCASSRRTSQETQYFGPGTRLLVL.

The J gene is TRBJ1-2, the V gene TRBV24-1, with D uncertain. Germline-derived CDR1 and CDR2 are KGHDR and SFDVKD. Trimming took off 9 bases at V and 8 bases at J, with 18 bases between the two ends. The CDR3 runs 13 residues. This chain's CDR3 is CATQSGSGRGYTF. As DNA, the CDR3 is TGTGCCACCCAGTCGGGCAGCGGCCGCGGCTACACCTTC.

The CDR3 nucleotides are TGTGCCAGCAGTTCCCAGACAGGGTCCAGCAATCAGCCCCAGCATTTT. Protein sequence: CASSSQTGSSNQPQHF. The chain couples TRBV6-2 or TRBV6-3 to TRBJ1-5; 7 bases are shared with TRBD1. The CDR3 runs to 16 residues. Losses at the gene ends were 4 bases for V and 1 base for J; bases not matched to a gene: 7. Germline V gene sequence: CDR1 MNHEY, CDR2 SVGEGT.

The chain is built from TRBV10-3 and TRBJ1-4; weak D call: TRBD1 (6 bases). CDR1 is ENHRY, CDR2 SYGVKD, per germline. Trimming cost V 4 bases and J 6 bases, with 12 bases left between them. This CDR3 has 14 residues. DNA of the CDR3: TGTGCCATCAGTGGGTCAGGGGCGGATGAAAAACTGTTTTTT. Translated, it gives CAISGSGADEKLFF.

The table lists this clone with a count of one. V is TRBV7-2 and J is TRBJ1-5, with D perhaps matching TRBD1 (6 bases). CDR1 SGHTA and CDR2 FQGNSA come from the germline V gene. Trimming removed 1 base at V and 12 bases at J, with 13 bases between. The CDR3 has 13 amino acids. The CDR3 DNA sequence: TGTGCCAGCAGCTTAGAGTTTAGGACAGACCAGCATTTT. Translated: CASSLEFRTDQHF.

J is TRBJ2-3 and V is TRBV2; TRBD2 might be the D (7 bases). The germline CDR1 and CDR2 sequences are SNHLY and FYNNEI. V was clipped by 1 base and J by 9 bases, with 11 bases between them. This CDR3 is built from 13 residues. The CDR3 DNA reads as TGTGCCAGCAGTGAAGGTACGGGGGGCACGCAGTATTTT. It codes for CASSEGTGGTQYF.

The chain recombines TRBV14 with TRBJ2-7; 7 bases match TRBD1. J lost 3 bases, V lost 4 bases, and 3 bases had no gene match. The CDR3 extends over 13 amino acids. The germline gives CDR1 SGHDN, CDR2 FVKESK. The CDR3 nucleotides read TGTGCCAGCAGCCGGGGACAGCTCTACGAGCAGTACTTC. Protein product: CASSRGQLYEQYF.

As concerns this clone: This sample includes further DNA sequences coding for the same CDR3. The CDR3 DNA sequence: TGTGCCAGCAGTTTCCGGAGTGAGCAGTACTTC. This gives the protein CASSFRSEQYF. The genes are TRBV12-3 or TRBV12-4 and TRBJ2-7; D gene ambiguous. CDR3 length equals 11 residues. Trimming left V 3 bases short and J 7 bases short, with 7 bases between.

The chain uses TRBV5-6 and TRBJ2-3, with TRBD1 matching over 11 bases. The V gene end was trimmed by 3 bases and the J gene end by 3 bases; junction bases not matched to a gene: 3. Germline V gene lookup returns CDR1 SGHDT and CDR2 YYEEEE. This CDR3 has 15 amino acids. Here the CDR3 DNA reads TGTGCCAGCAGCTCCCGGGACAGGGGGACAGATACGCAGTATTTT. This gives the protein CASSSRDRGTDTQYF.